This T cell receptor beta chain was obtained from a study of blood T cell repertoires in COVID-19. Study information: Acute-phase and convalescent COVID-19 samples originated in the United States, Italy and Spain. Nucleic acid was either cDNA or gDNA, and it came from T cells, B-cell-depleted T cells, or PBMCs.

Seattle patients were enrolled while actively infected and followed longitudinally. The CDR3 has 15 residues. Trimming pared 3 bases from V and 4 bases from J, leaving 16 bases between. Germline V CDR1 and CDR2: GTSNPN, SVGIG (reference sequence). Authors' data handling: Using reference gene primer amplification, nucleated cell counts were estimated. Only in-frame clones appear in the TCRdb table, and some are missing; sequencing was by immunoSEQ multiplex PCR. V and J calls and clone size are as listed in that table; D and trimming were resolved from the DNA. The data hold around 300,000 clones, with around 90% observed a single time.

The source of this sequence is a woman aged 50 to 60 with COVID-19, enrolled during active disease. Sequencing was performed on peripheral blood. V usage is TRBV30 and J usage is TRBJ2-1; D possibly corresponds to TRBD2 (6 bases). CDR3 in DNA: TGTGCCTGGAGCCGGGACCGAGGGACTTACAATGAGCAGTTCTTC. Its translation is CAWSRDRGTYNEQFF.